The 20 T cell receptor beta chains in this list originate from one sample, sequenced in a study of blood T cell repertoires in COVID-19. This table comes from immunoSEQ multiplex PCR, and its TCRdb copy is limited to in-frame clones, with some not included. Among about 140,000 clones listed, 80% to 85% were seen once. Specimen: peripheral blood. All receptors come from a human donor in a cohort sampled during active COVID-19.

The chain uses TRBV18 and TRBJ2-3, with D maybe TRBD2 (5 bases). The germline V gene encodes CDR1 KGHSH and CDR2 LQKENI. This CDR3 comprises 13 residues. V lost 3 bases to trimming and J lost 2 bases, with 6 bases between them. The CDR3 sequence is CASSPGNTDTQYF. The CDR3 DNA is TGTGCCAGCTCACCCGGGAACACAGATACGCAGTATTTT.

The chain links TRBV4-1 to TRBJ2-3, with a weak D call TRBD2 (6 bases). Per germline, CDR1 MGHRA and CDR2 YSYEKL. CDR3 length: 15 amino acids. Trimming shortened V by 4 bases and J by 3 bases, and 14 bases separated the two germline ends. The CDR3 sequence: CASSRELSGTDTQYF. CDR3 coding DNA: TGCGCCAGCAGCCGAGAACTGAGCGGGACAGATACGCAGTATTTT.

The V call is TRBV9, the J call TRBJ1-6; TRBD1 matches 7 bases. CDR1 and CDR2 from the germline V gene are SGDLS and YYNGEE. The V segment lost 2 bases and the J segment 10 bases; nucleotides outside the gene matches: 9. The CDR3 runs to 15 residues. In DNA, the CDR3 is TGTGCCAGCAGCGTCGAAACAGGGGCTCGATCACCCCTCCACTTT. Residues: CASSVETGARSPLHF.

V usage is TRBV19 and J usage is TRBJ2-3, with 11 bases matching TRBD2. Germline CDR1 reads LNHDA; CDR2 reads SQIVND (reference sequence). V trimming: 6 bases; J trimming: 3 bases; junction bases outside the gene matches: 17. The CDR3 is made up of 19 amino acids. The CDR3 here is CASRRGGLADGRGTDTQYF. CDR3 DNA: TGTGCCAGTAGGCGCGGGGGACTAGCGGATGGGCGTGGGACAGATACGCAGTATTTT.

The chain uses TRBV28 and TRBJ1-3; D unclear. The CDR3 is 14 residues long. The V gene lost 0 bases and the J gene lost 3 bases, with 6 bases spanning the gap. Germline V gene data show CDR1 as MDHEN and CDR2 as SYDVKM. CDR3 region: CASSLWSVGNTIYF. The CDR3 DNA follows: TGTGCCAGCAGTTTATGGTCGGTTGGAAACACCATATATTTT.

CDR3 loop: CASSAGGNYGYTF. CDR3 coding DNA: TGTGCCAGCAGTGCGGGCGGCAACTATGGCTACACCTTC. This chain connects TRBV27 to TRBJ1-2; no reliable D call. Germline lookup yields CDR1 MNHEY and CDR2 SMNVEV (reference sequence). The germline V and J ends were trimmed by 5 bases and 2 bases, with 9 bases remaining between them. CDR3 size: 13 residues.

The CDR3 reads CASSLGGRSSETQFF. The CDR3 coding sequence is TGCGCCAGCAGCTTGGGGGGGAGGTCGTCCGAGACGCAGTTCTTC. The chain couples TRBV5-1 to TRBJ2-1, with D possibly being TRBD2 (6 bases). The V gene's germline CDR1 is SGHRS and CDR2 YFSETQ. This CDR3 spans 15 amino acids. Trimming removed 0 bases from V and 12 bases from J, with 19 bases in between.

CDR3 in DNA: TGTGCCAGCAGCAGGACAGGGGACGGGAACACTGAAGCTTTCTTT. Protein sequence: CASSRTGDGNTEAFF. V usage is TRBV7-2 and J usage is TRBJ1-1; 9 nucleotides agree with TRBD1. The V gene's germline CDR1 is SGHTA and CDR2 FQGNSA. V trimming: 5 bases; J trimming: 1 base; junction bases outside the gene matches: 5. This CDR3 spans 15 amino acids.

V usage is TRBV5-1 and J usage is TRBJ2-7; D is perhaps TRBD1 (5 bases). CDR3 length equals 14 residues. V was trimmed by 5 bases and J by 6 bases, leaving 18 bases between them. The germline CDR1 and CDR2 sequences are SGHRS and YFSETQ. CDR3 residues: CASSTGRVLREQYF. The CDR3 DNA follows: TGCGCCAGCAGTACGGGCAGGGTCCTTCGCGAGCAGTACTTC.

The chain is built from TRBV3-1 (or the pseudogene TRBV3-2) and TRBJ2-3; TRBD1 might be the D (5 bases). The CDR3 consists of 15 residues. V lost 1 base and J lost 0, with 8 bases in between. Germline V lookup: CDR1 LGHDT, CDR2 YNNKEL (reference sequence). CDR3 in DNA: TGTGCCAGCAGCCAAGGGCCAGGGAGCACAGATACGCAGTATTTT. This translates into CASSQGPGSTDTQYF.

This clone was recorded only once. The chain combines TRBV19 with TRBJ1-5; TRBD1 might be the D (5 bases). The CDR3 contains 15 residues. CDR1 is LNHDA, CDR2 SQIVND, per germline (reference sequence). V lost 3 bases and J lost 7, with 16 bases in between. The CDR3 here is CASSIIEAGIQPQHF. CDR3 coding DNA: TGTGCCAGTAGTATTATAGAGGCAGGGATCCAGCCCCAGCATTTT.

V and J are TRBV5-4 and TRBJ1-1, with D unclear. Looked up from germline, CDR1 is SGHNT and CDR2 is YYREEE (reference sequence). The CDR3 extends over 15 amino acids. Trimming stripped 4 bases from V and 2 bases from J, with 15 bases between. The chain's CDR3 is CASSAPRSRNTEAFF. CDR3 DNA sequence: TGTGCCAGCAGCGCCCCACGGAGCCGAAACACTGAAGCTTTCTTT.

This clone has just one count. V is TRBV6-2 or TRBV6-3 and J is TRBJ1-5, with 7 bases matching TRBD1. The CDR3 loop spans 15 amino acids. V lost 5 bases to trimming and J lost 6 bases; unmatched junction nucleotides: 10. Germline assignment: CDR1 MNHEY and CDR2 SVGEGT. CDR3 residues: CASSSTGVSGQPQHF. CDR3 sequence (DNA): TGTGCCAGCAGTAGCACAGGGGTTTCGGGTCAGCCCCAGCATTTT.

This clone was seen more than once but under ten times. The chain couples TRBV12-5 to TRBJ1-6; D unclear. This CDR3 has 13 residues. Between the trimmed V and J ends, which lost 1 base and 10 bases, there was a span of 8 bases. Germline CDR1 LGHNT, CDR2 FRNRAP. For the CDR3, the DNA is TGTGCTAGTGGTTTGGACAGAGGGTCACCCCTCCACTTT. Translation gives CASGLDRGSPLHF.

The CDR3 nucleotides read TGTGCCAGCAGCGGTCTCGCGTCCGTACTTATCACAGATACGCAGTATTTT. Amino acids: CASSGLASVLITDTQYF. The V call is TRBV9, the J call TRBJ2-3; D call uncertain. V was clipped by 3 bases and J by 2 bases, with 19 bases between them. The CDR3 loop spans 17 amino acids. Looked up from germline, CDR1 is SGDLS and CDR2 is YYNGEE.

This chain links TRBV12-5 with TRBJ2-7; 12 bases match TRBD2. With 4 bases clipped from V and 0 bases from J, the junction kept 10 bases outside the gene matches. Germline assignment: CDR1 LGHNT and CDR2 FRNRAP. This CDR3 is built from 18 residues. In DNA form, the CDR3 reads TGTGCTAGTGGTTCCGCCGGACTAGCGGGGCGGCACTCCTACGAGCAGTACTTC. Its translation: CASGSAGLAGRHSYEQYF. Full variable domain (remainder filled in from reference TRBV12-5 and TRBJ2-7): DARVTQTPRHKVTEMGQEVTMRCQPILGHNTVFWYRQTMMQGLELLAYFRNRAPLDDSGMPKDRFSAEMPDATLATLKIQPSEPRDSAVYFCASGSAGLAGRHSYEQYFGPGTRLTVT.

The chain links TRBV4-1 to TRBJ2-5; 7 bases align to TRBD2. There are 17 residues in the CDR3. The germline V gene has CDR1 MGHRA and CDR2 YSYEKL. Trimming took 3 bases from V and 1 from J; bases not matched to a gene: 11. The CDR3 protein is CASSQGGTSPIQETQYF. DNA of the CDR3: TGCGCCAGCAGCCAGGGGGGGACTTCACCAATCCAAGAGACCCAGTACTTC.

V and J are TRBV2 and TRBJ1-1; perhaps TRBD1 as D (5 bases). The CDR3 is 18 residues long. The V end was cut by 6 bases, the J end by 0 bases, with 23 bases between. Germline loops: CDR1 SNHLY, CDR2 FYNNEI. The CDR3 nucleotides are TGTGCCAGCAGGAAGAGGCGGGGACCTGACTTAATGAACACTGAAGCTTTCTTT. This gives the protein CASRKRRGPDLMNTEAFF.

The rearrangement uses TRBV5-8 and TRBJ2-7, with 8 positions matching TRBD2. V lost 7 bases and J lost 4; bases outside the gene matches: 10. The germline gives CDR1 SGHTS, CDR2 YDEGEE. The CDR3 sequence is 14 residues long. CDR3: CASAGGGLTYEQYF. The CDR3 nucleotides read TGTGCCAGCGCCGGGGGGGGGCTGACGTACGAGCAGTACTTC.

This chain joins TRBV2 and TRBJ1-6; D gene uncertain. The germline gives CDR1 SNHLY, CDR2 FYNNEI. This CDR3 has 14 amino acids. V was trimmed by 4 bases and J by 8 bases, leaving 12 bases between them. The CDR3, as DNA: TGTGCCAGCAGTGGTGCAGCGTCCCATTCACCCCTCCACTTT. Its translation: CASSGAASHSPLHF.